This record concerns one T cell receptor (beta chain) sequence. What it recognizes is unknown. TCRdb's copy holds only in-frame clones and misses some; the assay was immunoSEQ multiplex PCR. The repertoire has around 140,000 clones, approximately 95% of them found once; the top ten carry around 1%. These data originate in a study of T cell responses to AZD1222 COVID-19 vaccine. Study findings and constraints: A rise in Spike-specific TCR breadth and depth followed two AZD1222 doses. The donor cohort was predominantly white British with a female majority, and clonal diversity may have been underestimated.

Trimming left V 7 bases short and J 8 bases short, with 14 bases between. The CDR3 has 12 residues. Specimen: peripheral blood, collected on day 0 of MenACWY control vaccination. The source is an adult in good health. The V gene is TRBV12-3 or TRBV12-4, the J gene TRBJ1-2; TRBD1 is a possible D gene (5 bases). In nucleotides, the CDR3 is TGTGCCAGCATCCCTGGGGCCGGCGGCTACACCTTC. Translating gives CASIPGAGGYTF.